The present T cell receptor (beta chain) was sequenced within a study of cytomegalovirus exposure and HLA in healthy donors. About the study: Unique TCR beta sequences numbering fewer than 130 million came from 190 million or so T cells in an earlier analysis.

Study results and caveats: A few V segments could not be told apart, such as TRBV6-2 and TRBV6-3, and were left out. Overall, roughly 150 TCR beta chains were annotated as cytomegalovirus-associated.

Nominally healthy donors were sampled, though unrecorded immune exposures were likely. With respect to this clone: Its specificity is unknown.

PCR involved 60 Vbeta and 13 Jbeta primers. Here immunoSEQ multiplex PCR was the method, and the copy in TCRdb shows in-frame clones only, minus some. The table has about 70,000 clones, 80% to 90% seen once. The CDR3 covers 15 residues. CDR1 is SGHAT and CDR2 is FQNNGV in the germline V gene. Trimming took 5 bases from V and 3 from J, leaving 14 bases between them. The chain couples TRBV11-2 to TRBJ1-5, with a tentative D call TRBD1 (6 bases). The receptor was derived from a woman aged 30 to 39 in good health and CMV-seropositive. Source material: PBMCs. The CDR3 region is CASSVGRGANQPQHF. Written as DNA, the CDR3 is TGTGCCAGCAGCGTAGGCAGGGGCGCCAATCAGCCCCAGCATTTT.